What follows are 24 T cell receptor beta chains derived from one specimen sequenced in a study of cytomegalovirus exposure and HLA in healthy donors. The PCR was carried out with 60 Vbeta primers and 13 Jbeta primers. Some clones are missing from TCRdb's copy, which holds only in-frame ones; the method was immunoSEQ multiplex PCR. The sample carries around 230,000 clones, roughly 85% recorded once. Sequencing was carried out using PBMCs. These receptors were collected from a girl aged 2 to 10 in good health and CMV-seronegative.

This clone has a single count. The V gene is TRBV7-9, the J gene TRBJ2-1; 8 bases map to TRBD2. After removal of 2 bases from V and 2 bases from J, the junction contained 5 bases not matched to a gene. The germline gives CDR1 SEHNR, CDR2 FQNEAQ (reference sequence). The CDR3 sequence is 16 residues long. CDR3 in DNA: TGTGCCAGCAGCTTATTCCCGGGAGGGCCCTACAATGAGCAGTTCTTC. Its protein product is CASSLFPGGPYNEQFF.

The rearrangement links TRBV2 to TRBJ2-3, with 7 bases aligning to TRBD1. The germline CDR1 and CDR2 sequences are SNHLY and FYNNEI. V shed 1 base, J shed 6 bases, and the junction held 4 bases outside the gene matches. This CDR3 region has 14 residues. The CDR3 is CASSEGQGVDTQYF. The CDR3 nucleotides read TGTGCCAGCAGTGAAGGTCAGGGGGTGGATACGCAGTATTTT.

V gene TRBV12-5 combines with J gene TRBJ2-1; 12 nucleotides match TRBD2. The length of the CDR3 is 16 residues. The junction had 5 bases not matched to a gene; V was cut back by 0 bases and J by 8 bases. Germline V gives CDR1 LGHNT, CDR2 FRNRAP. CDR3 in amino acids: CASGLVIGTSGYEQFF. The CDR3 DNA sequence: TGTGCTAGTGGTTTGGTAATCGGGACTAGCGGGTATGAGCAGTTCTTC.

This chain connects TRBV19 to TRBJ2-7; D gene uncertain. The germline V gene encodes CDR1 LNHDA and CDR2 SQIVND (reference sequence). Trimming stripped 3 bases from V and 3 bases from J, with 12 bases between. The CDR3 covers 14 residues. CDR3 sequence reads: CASSMGVGGYEQYF. The CDR3 coding sequence is TGTGCCAGTAGTATGGGCGTCGGTGGCTACGAGCAGTACTTC. Combining the CDR3 with reference TRBV19 and TRBJ2-7 gives the whole variable domain DGGITQSPKYLFRKEGQNVTLSCEQNLNHDAMYWYRQDPGQGLRLIYYSQIVNDFQKGDIAEGYSVSREKKESFPLTVTSAQKNPTAFYLCASSMGVGGYEQYFGPGTRLTVT.

CDR3 nucleotides: TGCAGCGTTGAACTTAGGGGACAGGGGAGACGGAACGAGCAGTACTTC. The encoded protein is CSVELRGQGRRNEQYF. V usage is TRBV29-1 and J usage is TRBJ2-7, with 10 nucleotides matching TRBD1. J lost 5 bases, V lost 2 bases, and 12 bases had no gene match. From germline, CDR1 is SQVTM and CDR2 ANQGSEA. The CDR3 is 16 residues long.

J is TRBJ2-2 and V is TRBV2, with 7 bases lining up with TRBD2. V lost 6 bases to trimming and J lost 4 bases; unmatched junction nucleotides: 8. CDR1 and CDR2 from the germline V gene are SNHLY and FYNNEI. This CDR3 contains 15 residues. In nucleotides, the CDR3 is TGTGCCAGCAGGATCGGTAGCGGGCGCACCGGGGAGCTGTTTTTT. The encoded protein is CASRIGSGRTGELFF.

This clone was picked up a small number of times. The chain couples TRBV18 to TRBJ2-7, with TRBD1 matching 7 bases. CDR1 and CDR2 (germline): KGHSH, LQKENI. V shed 2 bases, J shed 2 bases, and the junction held 3 bases outside the gene matches. The CDR3 runs 14 residues. The CDR3 loop reads CASSPSRGPYEQYF. DNA of the CDR3: TGTGCCAGCTCACCATCGAGGGGGCCCTACGAGCAGTACTTC. The full variable domain, its missing parts supplied by reference TRBV18 and TRBJ2-7, is NAGVMQNPRHLVRRRGQEARLRCSPMKGHSHVYWYRQLPEEGLKFMVYLQKENIIDESGMPKERFSAEFPKEGPSILRIQQVVRGDSAAYFCASSPSRGPYEQYFGPGTRLTVT.

V gene TRBV6-1 combines with J gene TRBJ2-7; 7 bases agree with TRBD1. The trim removed 3 bases at V and 2 bases at J, leaving 16 bases unmatched. The CDR3 has 18 amino acids. Per germline, CDR1 MNHNS and CDR2 SASEGT. The chain's CDR3 is CASSEPTAGTVKPYEQYF. The DNA for the CDR3 is TGTGCCAGCAGTGAGCCCACAGCCGGGACAGTGAAACCCTACGAGCAGTACTTC.

CDR3 in amino acids: CASSLPDGGISDTQYF. CDR3 nucleotide sequence: TGCGCCAGCAGCCTCCCGGACGGCGGGATATCAGATACGCAGTATTTT. The chain uses TRBV5-1 and TRBJ2-3, with a possible D match to TRBD2 (6 bases). Germline assignment: CDR1 SGHRS and CDR2 YFSETQ. The CDR3 consists of 16 residues. V was pared by 4 bases and J by 4 bases, with 19 bases between.

The chain combines TRBV19 with TRBJ1-5; maybe TRBD1 (5 bases). CDR3 length equals 16 residues. CDR1 and CDR2 (germline): LNHDA, SQIVND (reference sequence). V lost 5 bases and J lost 1, with 15 bases in between. The CDR3: CASSFGGGRSNQPQHF. The CDR3 region has the DNA TGTGCCAGTAGTTTCGGGGGGGGAAGGAGCAATCAGCCCCAGCATTTT.

DNA of the CDR3: TGCGCCAGCAGCCAAGAGGGCCTAGCGGGACCTTACAATGAGCAGTTCTTC. Translation: CASSQEGLAGPYNEQFF. V is TRBV4-1 and J is TRBJ2-1; 9 nucleotides line up with TRBD2. Germline V lookup: CDR1 MGHRA, CDR2 YSYEKL. V was pared by 0 bases and J by 4 bases, with 7 bases of the junction left unmatched. This CDR3 is 17 amino acids long.

The rearrangement uses TRBV7-8 and TRBJ1-2, with TRBD1 as a possible D gene (5 bases). This CDR3 has 13 amino acids. Germline V lookup: CDR1 SGHVS, CDR2 FQNEAQ. Trimming removed 4 bases from V and 4 bases from J, with 10 bases in between. The CDR3 DNA reads as TGTGCCAGCAGCTCACAGCAGGGCTATGGCTACACCTTC. It specifies CASSSQQGYGYTF.

This clone was seen once. The CDR3 here is CSVSGGASYNEQFF. In nucleotides, the CDR3 is TGCAGCGTGAGCGGGGGGGCCTCCTACAATGAGCAGTTCTTC. V and J are TRBV29-1 and TRBJ2-1; 10 positions match TRBD2. The trim removed 6 bases at V and 0 bases at J, leaving 2 bases unmatched. The CDR3 totals 14 residues. CDR1 and CDR2 (germline): SQVTM, ANQGSEA.

The rearrangement links TRBV6-5 to TRBJ1-1, with TRBD1 matching 7 bases. V lost 2 bases and J lost 1; bases outside the gene matches: 7. Germline CDR1 MNHEY, CDR2 SVGAGI. The CDR3 loop spans 16 amino acids. CDR3 loop: CASSYTTGEENTEAFF. The CDR3 DNA follows: TGTGCCAGCAGTTACACCACAGGGGAAGAGAACACTGAAGCTTTCTTT.

The V call is TRBV21-1, the J call TRBJ2-1; the table's D call, TRBD2, was not checked against the DNA. TRBV21-1 is a listed pseudogene. The CDR3 covers 16 residues. In DNA, the CDR3 is TGTGCCAGCAGCAGGGGACTAGCGGAGAACTACAATGAGCAGTTCTTC. It specifies CASSRGLAENYNEQFF.

The rearrangement links TRBV18 to TRBJ2-5; D unresolved. The V end lost 2 bases, the J end lost 0 bases, and 16 bases lay between the germline ends. Germline V gene data show CDR1 as KGHSH and CDR2 as LQKENI. This CDR3 has 17 residues. In nucleotides, the CDR3 is TGTGCCAGCTCACCATTGAGGATACCCGCAGACCAAGAGACCCAGTACTTC. Its translation: CASSPLRIPADQETQYF.

The V and J genes are TRBV19 and TRBJ2-6, with TRBD1 identical over 7 bases. J lost 4 bases, V lost 4 bases, and 4 bases had no gene match. Germline-derived CDR1 and CDR2 are LNHDA and SQIVND (reference sequence). The CDR3 loop spans 15 amino acids. The CDR3 DNA follows: TGTGCCAGTAGTACCGACAGGGCCGGGGCCAACGTCCTGACTTTC. It encodes CASSTDRAGANVLTF.

CDR3 protein: CASSGDRRPLGTDTQYF. DNA of the CDR3: TGTGCCAGTAGTGGGGACAGGAGGCCCTTGGGGACAGATACGCAGTATTTT. The V call is TRBV19, the J call TRBJ2-3; 8 bases align to TRBD1. The germline gives CDR1 LNHDA, CDR2 SQIVND (reference sequence). This CDR3 comprises 17 residues. The V and J ends lost 5 bases and 3 bases, in that order; junction bases with no gene match: 13.

The V gene is TRBV4-1, the J gene TRBJ2-7; D gene uncertain. V was pared by 4 bases and J by 4 bases, with 17 bases between. There are 15 residues in the CDR3. The V gene's germline CDR1 is MGHRA and CDR2 YSYEKL. CDR3 bases: TGCGCCAGCAGCCCCCAGATGGGCCCCGGATACGAGCAGTACTTC. It yields the protein CASSPQMGPGYEQYF.

V usage is TRBV21-1 and J usage is TRBJ1-3. TRBV21-1 has pseudogene status. The CDR3 totals 15 residues. The CDR3 nucleotides are TGTGCCAGCAGCAATTTGGCGGGCTCTGGAAACACCATATATTTT. Protein: CASSNLAGSGNTIYF.

V is TRBV21-1 and J is TRBJ1-5; whether TRBD1, the table's D call, matches the DNA was not checked. TRBV21-1 is marked as a pseudogene. The CDR3 runs to 14 residues. CDR3: CASSALTGVQPQHF. CDR3 bases: TGTGCCAGCAGCGCACTGACAGGGGTACAGCCCCAGCATTTT.

The rearrangement uses TRBV16 and TRBJ1-5, with D unresolved. V was pared by 6 bases and J by 8 bases, with 17 bases between. This CDR3 is built from 14 residues. Germline V lookup: CDR1 KGHSY, CDR2 FQNENV. The CDR3 nucleotides are TGTGCCAGCAGTCCAGACCCCTCAACAGAGCCCCAGCATTTT. Translated, it gives CASSPDPSTEPQHF.

The V and J genes are TRBV18 and TRBJ1-2; D not certain. The length of the CDR3 is 14 residues. The V gene's germline CDR1 is KGHSH and CDR2 LQKENI. With 6 bases removed from V and 4 bases from J, the gap between germline ends came to 15 bases. The CDR3: CASSLTTESYGYTF. CDR3 sequence (DNA): TGTGCCAGCTCCCTGACAACTGAAAGCTATGGCTACACCTTC.

This rearrangement joins TRBV5-6 to TRBJ2-1; TRBD1 agrees at 9 bases. The CDR3 is 16 amino acids. V lost 4 bases, J lost 5 bases, and 10 bases stayed unmatched. CDR1 and CDR2 (germline): SGHDT, YYEEEE. Written as DNA, the CDR3 is TGTGCCAGCAGCGGGATAGCCGGGACAGGGCACAATGAGCAGTTCTTC. It specifies CASSGIAGTGHNEQFF.